Below, one TCR beta chain is given with its context. Other DNA sequences within the sample encode an identical CDR3. The data were taken from a study of blood T cell repertoires in COVID-19. Study in general: Sites in the United States, Italy and Spain provided acute and convalescent COVID-19 samples. Nucleic acid was either cDNA or gDNA, and it came from T cells, B-cell-depleted T cells, or PBMCs.

The germline V and J ends were trimmed by 5 bases and 2 bases, with 7 bases remaining between them. The CDR3 runs 13 residues. Germline V lookup: CDR1 LNHDA, CDR2 SQIVND (reference sequence). Per the original data handling: Researchers report that nucleated cell counts were estimated from reference gene primer amplification. The method was immunoSEQ multiplex PCR; TCRdb's version includes in-frame clones alone and lacks a portion of them. V, J and clone size reflect that table, while D and trimming were determined from the DNA. The data show 250,000 to 350,000 clones, 85% seen once. The sample comprised peripheral blood. V is TRBV19 and J is TRBJ1-5; D ambiguous. This TCR came from a woman between 45 and 65 years old with active or convalescent COVID-19. The CDR3 DNA sequence: TGTGCCAGTAGTGCTGGCCGCAATCAGCCCCAGCATTTT. This translates into CASSAGRNQPQHF.